The rows below give T cell receptor beta chains drawn from one sample of a study of shared clonotypes between healthy human individuals. Sequencing was performed with immunoSEQ multiplex PCR; in TCRdb, only in-frame clones are kept and a portion is missing. The table lists fewer than 850,000 clones, approximately 96% of them singletons, with less than 0.3% in the top ten. The sequencing sample was made of naive CD8+ T cells sorted from blood. These receptors were obtained from a young man in good health. Both conserved end residues are part of each CDR3. The order of the fields is clone size, V gene, J gene, D gene, CDR3 protein, CDR3 DNA. D genes are given only for firm matches. Size is omitted from some rows. Given values are once, few, many or a class for expanded clones.

abundance: .; v_gene: TRBV5-6; j_gene: TRBJ1-5; d_gene: .; CDR3aa: CASSLWADYSNQPQHF; CDR3nt: TGTGCCAGCAGCTTGTGGGCAGATTATAGCAATCAGCCCCAGCATTTT
abundance: .; v_gene: TRBV6-1; j_gene: TRBJ2-7; d_gene: .; CDR3aa: CASRSGSSYEQYF; CDR3nt: TGTGCCAGCAGGAGCGGCAGCTCCTACGAGCAGTACTTC
abundance: .; v_gene: TRBV27; j_gene: TRBJ1-1; d_gene: TRBD1; CDR3aa: CASSFIRTGGTEAFF; CDR3nt: TGTGCCAGCAGTTTTATACGGACAGGGGGCACTGAAGCTTTCTTT
abundance: once; v_gene: TRBV7-9; j_gene: TRBJ2-7; d_gene: TRBD2; CDR3aa: CASTSGSTSYEQYF; CDR3nt: TGTGCCAGCACTAGCGGGAGTACCTCCTACGAGCAGTACTTC
abundance: .; v_gene: TRBV29-1; j_gene: TRBJ2-7; d_gene: .; CDR3aa: CSVEEPYGGGEQYF; CDR3nt: TGCAGCGTTGAAGAGCCATATGGGGGTGGCGAGCAGTACTTC
abundance: .; v_gene: TRBV5-1; j_gene: TRBJ2-6; d_gene: TRBD2; CDR3aa: CASSVALAGPSNPANVLTF; CDR3nt: TGCGCCAGCAGCGTAGCATTAGCGGGACCATCCAATCCGGCCAACGTCCTGACTTTC
abundance: .; v_gene: TRBV6-1; j_gene: TRBJ1-2; d_gene: .; CDR3aa: CASNANYYGYTF; CDR3nt: TGTGCCAGCAACGCCAATTACTATGGCTACACCTTC
abundance: .; v_gene: TRBV19; j_gene: TRBJ2-7; d_gene: .; CDR3aa: CASRVQHMHYEQYF; CDR3nt: TGTGCCAGTAGAGTACAGCATATGCATTACGAGCAGTACTTC
abundance: .; v_gene: TRBV28; j_gene: TRBJ2-1; d_gene: TRBD1; CDR3aa: CASSLTVQGNNEQFF; CDR3nt: TGTGCCAGCAGTTTAACAGTACAGGGGAACAATGAGCAGTTCTTC
abundance: .; v_gene: TRBV5-8; j_gene: TRBJ2-7; d_gene: TRBD1; CDR3aa: CASSLAEAGGPEQYF; CDR3nt: TGTGCCAGCAGCTTGGCCGAGGCAGGGGGCCCCGAGCAGTACTTC
abundance: .; v_gene: TRBV27; j_gene: TRBJ2-3; d_gene: TRBD2; CDR3aa: CASRDLAGAADTQYF; CDR3nt: TGTGCCAGCAGGGACCTAGCGGGCGCCGCAGATACGCAGTATTTT
abundance: .; v_gene: TRBV9; j_gene: TRBJ2-6; d_gene: .; CDR3aa: CASSVTVGANVLTF; CDR3nt: TGTGCCAGCAGCGTAACTGTGGGGGCCAACGTCCTGACTTTC
abundance: once; v_gene: TRBV7-9; j_gene: TRBJ2-5; d_gene: .; CDR3aa: CASSLEGVITQYQETQYF; CDR3nt: TGTGCCAGCAGCTTAGAAGGAGTGATCACCCAGTACCAAGAGACCCAGTACTTC
abundance: .; v_gene: TRBV7-6; j_gene: TRBJ2-3; d_gene: .; CDR3aa: CASSSLATDTQYF; CDR3nt: TGTGCCAGCAGCTCCCTCGCCACAGATACGCAGTATTTT
abundance: .; v_gene: TRBV5-1; j_gene: TRBJ1-4; d_gene: .; CDR3aa: CASSLDGRVYNEKLFF; CDR3nt: TGCGCCAGCAGCTTGGACGGGCGGGTCTATAATGAAAAACTGTTTTTT
abundance: .; v_gene: TRBV4-2; j_gene: TRBJ1-3; d_gene: .; CDR3aa: CASSHPLGDSLSGNTIYF; CDR3nt: TGTGCCAGCAGCCACCCCCTGGGTGACTCGCTCTCTGGAAACACCATATATTTT
abundance: once; v_gene: TRBV28; j_gene: TRBJ2-5; d_gene: .; CDR3aa: CASRGGGLGQYF; CDR3nt: TGTGCCAGCAGAGGAGGGGGCCTGGGCCAGTACTTC